Listed below are T cell receptor beta chains from one sample, sequenced in a study of shared clonotypes between healthy human individuals. Sequencing was performed with immunoSEQ multiplex PCR; in TCRdb, only in-frame clones are kept and a portion is missing. The repertoire holds some 1 million clones, with about 75% as singletons. Input material: memory CD4+ T cells sorted from blood. Source of these receptors: a man between 18 and 35 years old in good health. Both conserved end residues are part of each CDR3. A D gene is named only where the DNA matches it firmly. The size field is filled for only some rows; it gives once, few, many or a size class.

j_call v_call d_call clone_size cdr3_aa cdr3_nt
TRBJ2-3 TRBV18 TRBD2 few CASSNTGGADTQYF TGTGCCAGCTCGAACACGGGGGGAGCAGATACGCAGTATTTT
TRBJ2-1 TRBV27 TRBD2 NA CASRLIAGGPLGEQFF TGTGCCAGCAGACTCATAGCGGGAGGGCCGCTGGGGGAGCAGTTCTTC
TRBJ2-5 TRBV2 NA NA CASSTGIGETQYF TGTGCCAGCAGCACAGGGATCGGAGAGACCCAGTACTTC
TRBJ2-2 TRBV7-6 NA NA CASSLWQANTGELFF TGTGCCAGCAGCTTATGGCAGGCGAACACCGGGGAGCTGTTTTTT
TRBJ2-3 TRBV7-9 TRBD2 NA CASSLAGGRADTQYF TGTGCCAGCAGCCTGGCGGGGGGGCGTGCAGATACGCAGTATTTT
TRBJ1-6 TRBV6-6 NA NA CASSDRDPLGSPLHF TGTGCCAGCAGCGACCGGGATCCTCTCGGATCACCCCTCCACTTT
TRBJ1-2 TRBV5-6 NA NA CASSLVGGINYGYTF TGTGCCAGCAGCTTGGTGGGGGGAATTAACTATGGCTACACCTTC
TRBJ1-5 TRBV6-6 NA many CASSYGLNQPQHF TGTGCCAGCAGTTACGGGTTAAATCAGCCCCAGCATTTT
TRBJ2-3 TRBV28 TRBD1 NA CATDRGTDTQYF TGTGCCACAGACAGGGGCACAGATACGCAGTATTTT
TRBJ1-6 TRBV7-9 NA NA CASSLGSQGNSPLHF TGTGCCAGCAGCTTAGGGTCCCAGGGAAATTCACCCCTCCACTTT
TRBJ2-3 TRBV5-1 NA NA CASSLYRLAWGTDTQYF TGCGCCAGCAGCTTGTACCGGCTAGCTTGGGGCACAGATACGCAGTATTTT
TRBJ2-5 TRBV6-1 NA once CASSGGALWTETQYF TGTGCCAGCAGTGGGGGGGCTTTGTGGACGGAGACCCAGTACTTC
TRBJ1-2 TRBV5-1 NA NA CASSFGQGSTYGYTF TGCGCCAGCAGCTTCGGCCAGGGTAGTACCTATGGCTACACCTTC
TRBJ1-5 TRBV7-2 NA few CASSLALAGENQPQHF TGTGCCAGCAGCTTAGCTCTGGCAGGGGAAAATCAGCCCCAGCATTTT
TRBJ2-7 TRBV5-4 NA NA CASSLLGVSYEQYF TGTGCCAGCAGCCTTCTGGGGGTTTCCTACGAGCAGTACTTC
TRBJ1-2 TRBV27 TRBD1 NA CASSLSTGVGYTF TGTGCCAGCAGTTTATCGACAGGGGTCGGCTACACCTTC
TRBJ1-2 TRBV2 TRBD1 NA CASREDRGLYYGYTF TGTGCCAGCAGGGAGGACAGGGGGCTGTACTATGGCTACACCTTC
TRBJ1-2 TRBV10-1 NA NA CASSETETYGYTF TGCGCCAGCAGTGAGACAGAGACCTATGGCTACACCTTC
TRBJ2-7 TRBV28 NA NA CASRVATSYEQYF TGTGCCAGCAGAGTGGCTACATCCTACGAGCAGTACTTC
TRBJ1-3 TRBV7-2 TRBD1 NA CASSYGGTVAPGGYF TGTGCCAGCAGCTATGGCGGGACAGTCGCCCCCGGAGGATATTTT
TRBJ2-7 TRBV19 TRBD1 NA CASSTGVLSYEQYF TGTGCCAGTTCGACAGGGGTCCTTTCCTACGAGCAGTACTTC
TRBJ1-1 TRBV6-1 NA NA CATSIPPMNTEAFF TGTGCCACCTCTATACCCCCAATGAACACTGAAGCTTTCTTT
TRBJ2-6 TRBV7-8 NA NA CASSFSTAGANVLTF TGTGCCAGCAGCTTTTCCACCGCTGGGGCCAACGTCCTGACTTTC
TRBJ2-7 TRBV15 TRBD1 NA CATSQVDRDPSYEQYF TGTGCCACCAGCCAAGTAGACAGGGACCCTTCCTACGAGCAGTACTTC
TRBJ1-6 TRBV9 NA few CASSVQGTPPLHF TGTGCCAGCAGCGTCCAGGGGACACCACCCCTCCACTTT
TRBJ1-5 TRBV27 TRBD1 once CASSPGQGMASPQHF TGTGCCAGCAGTCCCGGACAGGGCATGGCTAGTCCCCAGCATTTT
TRBJ1-6 TRBV2 NA NA CASRESVGPLHF TGTGCCAGCAGGGAATCCGTAGGCCCCCTCCACTTT
TRBJ1-2 TRBV10-3 NA NA CAISESKSGYTF TGTGCCATCAGTGAGTCGAAAAGTGGTTACACCTTC
TRBJ1-5 TRBV7-9 NA NA CASSLASEHQPQHF TGTGCCAGCAGCTTAGCGAGTGAGCATCAGCCCCAGCATTTT
TRBJ1-3 TRBV5-1 TRBD1 NA CASSMTGARGNTIYF TGCGCCAGCAGCATGACAGGGGCTCGTGGAAACACCATATATTTT
TRBJ2-5 TRBV7-2 TRBD1 NA CASSSDRGRGSTQYF TGTGCCAGCAGCTCGGACAGGGGGCGGGGATCGACCCAGTACTTC
TRBJ2-2 TRBV10-3 NA many CAISDQDSGATGELFF TGTGCCATCAGTGACCAGGACAGCGGGGCCACCGGGGAGCTGTTTTTT
TRBJ2-3 TRBV10-2 NA few CASSEPRDTQYF TGCGCCAGCAGTGAGCCTCGAGATACGCAGTATTTT
TRBJ1-1 TRBV7-8 NA NA CASSLQYTEAFF TGTGCCAGCAGCTTACAGTACACTGAAGCTTTCTTT
TRBJ2-3 TRBV29-1 TRBD2 once CSVVWTSGRTDTQYF TGCAGCGTTGTGTGGACTAGCGGGCGCACAGATACGCAGTATTTT
TRBJ2-7 TRBV19 TRBD2 NA CASNVGGGQNEQYF TGTGCCAGTAACGTGGGCGGGGGGCAGAACGAGCAGTACTTC